This T cell receptor beta chain stems from a study of patients and donors after allogeneic stem cell transplantation. By its share, this clonotype is large. Each CDR3 protein gets one entry after TCRdb re-called the RT-PCR reads with MiXCR. The profile shows approximately 1,500 distinct CDR3 sequences, roughly 3.7% of them singletons. With 6 bases removed from V and 0 bases from J, the gap between germline ends came to 16 bases. The CDR3 length is 15 residues. CDR1 is SQVTM, CDR2 ANQGSEA, per germline. The receptor's source is a human donor who was either an allogeneic HSCT recipient or a stem cell or donor lymphocyte infusion donor (not recorded which). It is not recorded whose cells these are; they may come from a transplant donor. Sequenced: blood, either unsorted or a sorted T cell fraction (not recorded which). The chain has TRBV29-1 and TRBJ2-3, with a possible D match to TRBD2 (6 bases). The CDR3, as DNA: TGCAGCGTCGGGCGGGGCCTCACTAGCACAGATACGCAGTATTTT. This gives the protein CSVGRGLTSTDTQYF.